This TCR beta chain came from a study of OX40 agonist ivuxolimab in advanced cancers. About the full investigation: The costimulatory receptor OX40 (CD134) was targeted by ivuxolimab, a fully human IgG2 agonistic monoclonal antibody. Intravenous ivuxolimab was administered to patients every 2 weeks at six dose levels: 0.01, 0.1, 0.3, 1.5, 3 and 10 mg/kg. Among the roughly 52 dose-escalation patients, approximately 20 had hepatocellular carcinoma, approximately 15 melanoma, 9 renal cell carcinoma and 9 head and neck cancer. The dose-escalation cohort was over 70% male with a mean age of about 54 years, ranging from roughly 20 to 80. Patients were allowed to have had prior anti-PD-1, anti-PD-L1 or anti-CTLA-4 therapy, and around two fifths of the dose-escalation patients had been treated with checkpoint inhibitors. Partial responses occurred in three dose-escalation patients: two with cutaneous melanoma and one with hepatocellular carcinoma. Peripheral TCRbeta sequencing was intended to test whether TCR sequence diversity was altered and clonal T-cell expansion was caused by ivuxolimab. The paper reports the monotherapy dose-escalation portion (N of about 47 patients) of the phase I ivuxolimab trial. Results the study describes overall, beyond this receptor: Antigen specificity was not determined for the clonally expanded peripheral T cells. Low levels of normalized T-cell clonal expansion were also seen in some patients who did not respond. At doses from 0.1 to 3.0 mg/kg, clonal expansion was seen in both CD4+ and CD8+ blood T cells between baseline and week 6. After ivuxolimab, more expanded clones were found on average in CD8+ T cells than in CD4+ T cells. In the 0.1-3.0 mg/kg groups, partial responders were among the patients with the lowest normalized peripheral clonal expansion, particularly in CD8+ T cells.

Patients with a history of autoimmune disease or receiving systemic immunosuppression were excluded from the trial. In every dose cohort, peripheral blood was drawn for TCR sequencing at baseline, cycle 4 day 1, and cycle 7 day 1. Samples came from an open-label, multicenter, first-in-human phase I dose-escalation trial of ivuxolimab. Adults with locally advanced or metastatic head and neck squamous cell, hepatocellular, melanoma or renal cell carcinoma were enrolled in the trial. Before TCR sequencing, CD4+ and CD8+ T cells were separately sorted from peripheral blood. To sequence the TCRbeta CDR3 region, genomic DNA was isolated from the sorted cells. The immunoSEQ Assay was used for sequencing of TCRbeta CDR3 regions. Drawn from immuneACCESS, this table holds only the in-frame rearrangements with V and J called that TCRdb kept. Clones are partly lost; checked studies trace under half to an unresolved V gene and leave the rest unexplained. The sample contains around 36,000 clones, more than 75% of them found a single time. The ten largest clones take up roughly 19% of the sample.

With respect to this clone: The antigen it binds to is not known. No clone much larger than this one lies a single base away; base qualities are absent.

The sequenced sample was CD4+ or CD8+ T cells sorted from blood, obtained in a trial of the OX40 agonist ivuxolimab. The clonotype comes from an adult with an advanced solid tumor such as melanoma, head and neck, liver or kidney cancer.

The CDR3 protein: CAWSDGRGGYTF. The sequenced DNA: TGTGCCTGGAGTGATGGGAGAGGGGGCTACACCTTC. The rearrangement combines TRBV30 with TRBJ1-2; no D segment can be confidently identified. CDR1 and CDR2, per the germline V gene (reference sequence), are GTSNPN and SVGIG. The CDR3 runs 12 amino acids, cysteine and phenylalanine included. Only the CDR3 DNA is retained, 36 bases long and in frame from the first base. V is pared back by 1 base and J by 8 bases, with 11 bases lying between the germline termini.